In its sample, the clone carrying this T cell receptor (beta chain) was seen many times. No treatment of any kind had been given to any patient before thyroid surgery. The data derive from a study of metastatic and nonmetastatic thyroid tumors. About the study: Peripheral blood and tumor or nodule samples from malignant and benign thyroid patients were compared.

The V end was cut by 6 bases, the J end by 5 bases, with 21 bases between. The CDR3 covers 15 residues. Per germline, CDR1 DFQATT and CDR2 SNEGSKA (reference sequence). In the source study's methods: The distant-metastasis classifier for papillary thyroid cancer was built from CDR3 differences across clinicopathological groups. TCRdb re-called clones from the PCR reads using MiXCR. The V and J calls here are based on TCRdb, not the publication. Of 89,000 or so clones listed, around 7.8% are singletons. The chain combines TRBV20-1 with TRBJ2-3, with D perhaps given as TRBD1 or TRBD2 (6 bases each). This clonotype was obtained from a female donor with papillary thyroid cancer or a benign thyroid nodule (not recorded which). Some clones in this sample may be carry-over from other donors' samples. What was sequenced was blood. The CDR3: CSATARGGGQDTQYF. The CDR3 DNA reads as TGCAGTGCCACAGCGAGAGGAGGGGGGCAAGATACGCAGTATTTT.